A single T cell receptor (beta chain) is shown here with its context. Assay: immunoSEQ multiplex PCR; the TCRdb copy retains only in-frame clones and omits some. The repertoire includes approximately 280,000 clones, roughly three quarters of them detected once, and roughly 5.7% sits in the top ten. This record belongs to a study of cytotoxic CD8 clonotypes in ibrutinib-treated CLL. Study summary: Responses: some 25 partial, 2 complete; after median approximately 70 months, around 14 stayed remitted, around twelve progressed.

The CDR3 totals 15 residues. With V trimmed by 7 bases and J by 5 bases, 11 bases remained unmatched. Germline lookup yields CDR1 SGHRS and CDR2 YFSETQ. The receptor was isolated from a human donor with chronic lymphocytic leukemia. J is TRBJ1-1 and V is TRBV5-1, with 10 bases aligning to TRBD1. This material consisted of PBMCs, taken at disease progression, from a patient treated with ibrutinib. The CDR3 region has the DNA TGCGCCAGCGGCAAGGAGACAGGGGGCCTGACTGAAGCTTTCTTT. It specifies CASGKETGGLTEAFF.